The 8 T cell receptor beta chains reported below all come from one sample, sequenced in a study of blood T cells in healthy people across ages. Primed by a sample-barcoded 5' primer and a J-beta primer mix, a second PCR proceeded for roughly 7 to 12 cycles. TCRdb called the 5' RACE reads again in MiXCR, with one record for every CDR3 protein. The table records 850,000 to 1,100,000 distinct CDR3 sequences, roughly two fifths of them present only once. The sequenced material came from blood. The receptors derive from a man aged 18 to 35 in good health.

The V and J genes are TRBV25-1 and TRBJ1-5; TRBD1 matches at 9 bases. The CDR3 sequence is 15 residues long. The V and J ends lost 6 bases and 5 bases, in that order; junction bases with no gene match: 8. The germline V gene has CDR1 MGHDK and CDR2 SYGVNS. The CDR3 loop is CASSPAGTGYQPQHF. The CDR3 DNA reads as TGTGCCAGCAGCCCAGCTGGGACAGGGTATCAGCCCCAGCATTTT.

The DNA for the CDR3 is TGTGCCAGCACCGCTTCACGGAGCACAGATACGCAGTATTTT. Protein sequence: CASTASRSTDTQYF. The V gene is TRBV6-5, the J gene TRBJ2-3, with D hard to call. This CDR3 contains 14 residues. V lost 7 bases, J lost 0 bases, and 11 bases lay in between. Germline V lookup: CDR1 MNHEY, CDR2 SVGAGI.

This chain uses TRBV2 with TRBJ1-4, with D uncertain. This CDR3 is 16 amino acids long. The germline gives CDR1 SNHLY, CDR2 FYNNEI. V was shortened by 6 bases and J by 6 bases, with 20 bases between the two germline ends. The CDR3 nucleotides read TGTGCCAGCAGCGCCCGGTCCCCCGGGCAGGATGAAAAACTGTTTTTT. This encodes CASSARSPGQDEKLFF.

This clonotype was counted between two and nine times. The chain uses TRBV6-6 and TRBJ1-4; TRBD1 is a possible D gene (6 bases). The V and J ends lost 4 bases and 8 bases respectively, with 17 bases between them. There are 15 residues in the CDR3. CDR1 and CDR2 (germline): MNHNY, SVGAGI (reference sequence). The CDR3 sequence: CASSFLITGSEKLFF. In nucleotides, the CDR3 is TGTGCCAGCAGTTTTCTGATAACAGGGTCGGAAAAACTGTTTTTT.

This clonotype was seen a few times. The chain links TRBV2 to TRBJ1-2; D call uncertain. This CDR3 spans 14 amino acids. The V end was cut by 5 bases, the J end by 7 bases, with 17 bases between. The germline gives CDR1 SNHLY, CDR2 FYNNEI. This CDR3 reads CASSWTPPGTGYTF. The CDR3 region has the DNA TGTGCCAGCAGTTGGACCCCACCGGGCACTGGCTACACCTTC.

This clonotype was counted at least ten times. The chain uses TRBV2 and TRBJ1-2; D gene unclear. Per germline, CDR1 SNHLY and CDR2 FYNNEI. CDR3 length equals 15 residues. With 2 bases removed from V and 4 bases from J, the gap between germline ends came to 14 bases. In nucleotides, the CDR3 is TGTGCCAGCAGTGAATTGGTGTTGGGTATCTATGGCTACACCTTC. It specifies CASSELVLGIYGYTF. Full variable domain (remainder filled in from reference TRBV2 and TRBJ1-2): EPEVTQTPSHQVTQMGQEVILRCVPISNHLYFYWYRQILGQKVEFLVSFYNNEISEKSEIFDDQFSVERPDGSNFTLKIRSTKLEDSAMYFCASSELVLGIYGYTFGSGTRLTVV.

This clonotype was counted once. V usage is TRBV6-2 or TRBV6-3 and J usage is TRBJ1-1; D not resolved. With 4 bases removed from V and 0 bases from J, the gap between germline ends came to 12 bases. The CDR3 sequence is 15 residues long. The V gene's germline CDR1 is MNHEY and CDR2 SVGEGT. CDR3 in amino acids: CASSSPRRMNTEAFF. The CDR3 DNA reads as TGTGCCAGCAGTTCCCCCCGCAGGATGAACACTGAAGCTTTCTTT.

J is TRBJ1-2 and V is TRBV11-2; a weak D match, TRBD1 (6 bases). The germline V gene has CDR1 SGHAT and CDR2 FQNNGV. V was pared by 6 bases and J by 2 bases, with 22 bases between. This CDR3 is built from 17 residues. The CDR3 sequence: CASRTTTPRGGNYGYTF. The CDR3 coding sequence is TGTGCCAGCAGGACTACGACCCCACGAGGGGGGAACTATGGCTACACCTTC. The entire variable domain, with the rest obtained from reference TRBV11-2 and TRBJ1-2, is as follows: EAGVAQSPRYKIIEKRQSVAFWCNPISGHATLYWYQQILGQGPKLLIQFQNNGVVDDSQLPKDRFSAERLKGVDSTLKIQPAKLEDSAVYLCASRTTTPRGGNYGYTFGSGTRLTVV.